This T cell receptor beta chain appears in the sequencing data of a study of T cell responses to AZD1222 COVID-19 vaccine. Study-wide results and limits: Females made up more of the donors, who were largely white British, and clonal diversity may have come out too low. Nearly half of spike-specific TCRs reportedly go after variant regions that carry no mutations. Only after the peak T cell response were repertoires sampled.

Sequenced by immunoSEQ multiplex PCR; TCRdb stores in-frame clones only, minus some. This sample carries under 25,000 clones, more than 70% of them seen once, and the ten largest clones take around 16%. The junction had 6 bases not matched to a gene; V was cut back by 5 bases and J by 8 bases. The CDR3 spans 14 residues. CDR1 and CDR2 (germline): SGHTA, FQGNSA. Turning to this clone: The antigen remains unidentified.

This specimen was peripheral blood, taken 28 days after the second AZD1222 dose. This chain links TRBV7-2 with TRBJ1-4; 9 nucleotides align to TRBD1. The receptor was isolated from an adult who received the AZD1222 COVID-19 vaccine. This CDR3 reads CASSLQGASEKLFF. CDR3 nucleotides: TGTGCCAGCAGCCTACAGGGGGCTTCCGAAAAACTGTTTTTT.